This T cell receptor beta chain was recovered during a study of blood T cells in healthy people across ages. The CDR3 length is 15 residues. CDR1 is SGHRS and CDR2 is YFSETQ in the germline V gene. The V and J ends lost 0 bases and 2 bases respectively, with 10 bases between them. Then a second PCR, running about 7 to 11 cycles, was carried out with a sample-barcoded 5' primer and a J-beta primer mix. Each CDR3 protein gets one entry after TCRdb re-called the 5' RACE reads with MiXCR. The sample yields about 730,000 distinct CDR3 sequences, 35% to 45% seen once. This TCR was recovered from a woman aged 55-69 years in good health. Sequencing used blood. V is TRBV5-1 and J is TRBJ2-3, with D hard to call. CDR3 in amino acids: CASSLALDITDTQYF. The CDR3 DNA reads as TGCGCCAGCAGCTTGGCCCTAGACATCACAGATACGCAGTATTTT. The full variable domain, completed using reference TRBV5-1 and TRBJ2-3, is KAGVTQTPRYLIKTRGQQVTLSCSPISGHRSVSWYQQTPGQGLQFLFEYFSETQRNKGNFPGRFSGRQFSNSRSEMNVSTLELGDSALYLCASSLALDITDTQYFGPGTRLTVL.